This entry concerns a single T cell receptor (beta chain). The target antigen is unknown. These data are taken from a study of T cell responses to AZD1222 COVID-19 vaccine. Produced via immunoSEQ multiplex PCR; TCRdb's table is partial and in-frame only. Among approximately 150,000 clones, around nine tenths were seen once, and the ten largest hold approximately 5.3%. This CDR3 has 18 amino acids. V lost 0 bases, J lost 2 bases, and 11 bases stayed unmatched. Germline CDR1 is SGHRS and CDR2 is YFSETQ. Whole-study results and caveats: Donors were chiefly white British, with a greater number of females, and clonal diversity was perhaps underestimated. Baseline serostatus was positive in only six AZD1222 recipients. An increase in Spike-specific TCR breadth and depth was observed after two AZD1222 doses. Epitopes outside B.1.351 and B.1.1.7 mutated regions reportedly drew nearly half of spike TCRs.

This clonotype originated in an adult in good health. The sample was peripheral blood, taken on day 0 of AZD1222 vaccination. The rearrangement uses TRBV5-1 and TRBJ2-1; 7 bases are shared with TRBD2. DNA for the CDR3: TGCGCCAGCAGCTTGGTCGCGGAAAGCGGGGTCCCCTACAATGAGCAGTTCTTC. Amino acids: CASSLVAESGVPYNEQFF.